The 19 T cell receptor beta chains below all came from one sample that was sequenced in a study of PD-L1 blockade in urothelial cancer. Assay used: immunoSEQ multiplex PCR; TCRdb lists only in-frame clones, some missing. The sample includes 75,000 to 100,000 clones, roughly 80% seen only once; the top ten take around 8%. Time point specified: peripheral blood 6 weeks after treatment start. The sequences come from PBMCs, collected around atezolizumab (anti-PD-L1) treatment. These receptors originate from an older man with urothelial cancer.

The V gene is TRBV6-4, the J gene TRBJ1-5; D might be TRBD1 (6 bases). V lost 6 bases and J 7 bases, leaving 19 bases between the germline ends. Germline-derived CDR1 and CDR2 are MRHNA and SNTAGT. The CDR3 runs to 15 residues. CDR3 DNA sequence: TGTGCCAGCAGACAGATTCGACAGGAGCACCAGCCCCAGCATTTT. It is translated as CASRQIRQEHQPQHF.

In DNA, the CDR3 is TGCGCCAGCAGCCAAGATTCGTCGCGCGATGGCTACACCTTC. It yields the protein CASSQDSSRDGYTF. The rearrangement links TRBV4-1 to TRBJ1-2; D gene ambiguous. CDR1 and CDR2 from the germline V gene are MGHRA and YSYEKL. V lost 0 bases to trimming and J lost 6 bases, with 11 bases between them. The CDR3 contains 14 residues.

The rearrangement uses TRBV27 and TRBJ2-2; possibly TRBD1 for D (6 bases). Germline V CDR1 and CDR2: MNHEY, SMNVEV (reference sequence). V dropped 3 bases and J dropped 3 bases, with 8 bases sitting between them. This CDR3 has 14 residues. Here the CDR3 DNA reads TGTGCCAGCAGTTTGGACAGATACACCGGGGAGCTGTTTTTT. The encoded protein is CASSLDRYTGELFF.

The chain couples TRBV5-6 to TRBJ2-5, with 7 bases matching TRBD2. J lost 0 bases, V lost 0 bases, and 5 bases had no gene match. CDR3 length: 16 amino acids. CDR1 and CDR2 (germline): SGHDT, YYEEEE. The CDR3 DNA reads as TGTGCCAGCAGCTTGGGGGGAGGGGCCCACCAAGAGACCCAGTACTTC. Amino acid sequence: CASSLGGGAHQETQYF.

This chain joins TRBV7-3 and TRBJ2-2; no reliable D call. Germline V CDR1 and CDR2: SGHTA, FQGTGA. The V end lost 0 bases, the J end lost 5 bases, and 10 bases lay between the germline ends. This CDR3 comprises 15 residues. CDR3 DNA: TGTGCCAGCAGCTTAACCGCCCCCGGTACCGGGGAGCTGTTTTTT. It yields the protein CASSLTAPGTGELFF. Full variable domain (missing parts from reference TRBV7-3 and TRBJ2-2): GAGVSQTPSNKVTEKGKYVELRCDPISGHTALYWYRQSLGQGPEFLIYFQGTGAADDSGLPNDRFFAVRPEGSVSTLKIQRTERGDSAVYLCASSLTAPGTGELFFGEGSRLTVL.

This sequence joins TRBV10-2 and TRBJ2-7; TRBD2 aligns across 10 bases. V dropped 8 bases and J dropped 2; count of bases not matched to a gene: 6. CDR1 WSHSY and CDR2 SAAADI come from the germline V gene. This CDR3 region has 14 residues. CDR3 bases: TGCGCCAGCTCCCCAGCGGGGGGGGCCTACGAGCAGTACTTC. It yields the protein CASSPAGGAYEQYF.

The chain is built from TRBV15 and TRBJ1-5; D is perhaps TRBD1 (6 bases). In germline, CDR1 is LNHNV, CDR2 YYDKDF (reference sequence). The CDR3 is made up of 14 amino acids. The V gene lost 3 bases and the J gene lost 4 bases, with 10 bases spanning the gap. CDR3: CATSSRDKNQPQHF. As DNA, the CDR3 is TGTGCCACCAGCAGCCGGGACAAAAATCAGCCCCAGCATTTT.

The chain carries TRBV6-5 and TRBJ2-7, with 8 bases aligning to TRBD1. CDR1 is MNHEY, CDR2 SVGAGI, per germline. CDR3 length equals 14 residues. After removal of 6 bases from V and 0 bases from J, the junction contained 4 bases not matched to a gene. CDR3 sequence (DNA): TGTGCCAGCAGAAGAACAGGGGGCTCCTACGAGCAGTACTTC. It yields the protein CASRRTGGSYEQYF.

This clone was seen once. The CDR3 region has the DNA TGTGCCAGCAGCACACTAGCGGTCACAGATACGCAGTATTTT. This encodes CASSTLAVTDTQYF. The chain joins TRBV7-9 to TRBJ2-3, with 8 nucleotides matching TRBD2. The CDR3 runs 14 residues. Trimming cost V 5 bases and J 2 bases; bases outside gene matches: 3. CDR1 and CDR2 from the germline V gene are SEHNR and FQNEAQ (reference sequence).

This clone has more than one count but fewer than ten. CDR3 loop: CASSPGTGGVRTGELFF. CDR3 DNA: TGTGCCAGCTCACCAGGGACAGGGGGCGTGCGGACCGGGGAGCTGTTTTTT. The rearrangement joins TRBV18 to TRBJ2-2; TRBD1 matches at 12 bases. Per the germline V gene, CDR1 is KGHSH and CDR2 is LQKENI. The CDR3 contains 17 residues. Trimming removed 2 bases from V and 5 bases from J; junction bases left unmatched: 6.

V usage is TRBV6-5 and J usage is TRBJ1-1; D ambiguous. Trimming stripped 4 bases from V and 0 bases from J, with 15 bases between. Germline CDR1 MNHEY, CDR2 SVGAGI. The CDR3 extends over 16 amino acids. CDR3 region: CASSSSGREVNTEAFF. The CDR3 nucleotides are TGTGCCAGCAGTTCCTCCGGGAGGGAGGTGAACACTGAAGCTTTCTTT.

This rearrangement joins TRBV5-4 to TRBJ2-2; 8 nucleotides align to TRBD2. The CDR3 has 17 amino acids. V gave up 0 bases and J gave up 5 bases; unmatched junction bases: 9. Germline CDR1 SGHNT, CDR2 YYREEE (reference sequence). CDR3 region: CASSLAPGGGMTGELFF. The CDR3 DNA follows: TGTGCCAGCAGCTTGGCCCCGGGGGGGGGAATGACCGGGGAGCTGTTTTTT.

The chain carries TRBV6-1 and TRBJ2-5; D is possibly TRBD2 (5 bases). Trimming pared 6 bases from V and 4 bases from J, leaving 18 bases between. CDR1 is MNHNS, CDR2 SASEGT, per germline. CDR3 size: 15 residues. The CDR3 region is CASRPLVGVRETQYF. The DNA of the CDR3 is TGTGCCAGCAGACCACTAGTGGGAGTTAGAGAGACCCAGTACTTC.

The gene calls are TRBV7-2 and TRBJ2-5, with a tentative D call TRBD2 (5 bases). Trimming stripped 1 base from V and 5 bases from J, with 8 bases between. In germline, CDR1 is SGHTA, CDR2 FQGNSA. The CDR3 loop spans 13 amino acids. CDR3 in DNA: TGTGCCAGCAGCTTAGGGGAGCGGGAGACCCAGTACTTC. Translated: CASSLGERETQYF.

The rearrangement uses TRBV4-2 and TRBJ1-1; D is unresolved. The CDR3 sequence is 15 residues long. The germline CDR1 and CDR2 sequences are LGHNA and YNFKEQ. V gave up 1 base and J gave up 0 bases, with 9 bases separating them. The chain's CDR3 is CASSQVLTLNTEAFF. CDR3 nucleotide sequence: TGTGCCAGCAGCCAAGTCCTGACACTGAACACTGAAGCTTTCTTT.

This chain uses TRBV5-1 with TRBJ1-4; a possible D gene is TRBD1 (6 bases). Trimming pared 4 bases from V and 3 bases from J, leaving 13 bases between. Germline-derived CDR1 and CDR2 are SGHRS and YFSETQ. The CDR3 is 15 amino acids. CDR3 sequence (DNA): TGCGCCAGCAGCCTAGGACAGCCAGCTAATGAAAAACTGTTTTTT. Translating it yields CASSLGQPANEKLFF.

The rearrangement uses TRBV4-3 and TRBJ2-7; weak D call: TRBD1 (5 bases). The ends were cut back, 0 bases at V and 2 bases at J, with 20 bases in the middle. Per germline, CDR1 LGHNA and CDR2 YSLEER. There are 18 residues in the CDR3. The CDR3 protein is CASSQEGVGQTLTYEQYF. CDR3 bases: TGCGCCAGCAGCCAAGAAGGGGTGGGCCAGACACTAACCTACGAGCAGTACTTC.

For the CDR3, the DNA is TGTGCCAGCAGTCGGGGGACAGGGGTCACCTACGAGCAGTACTTC. This codes for CASSRGTGVTYEQYF. The gene calls are TRBV6-6 and TRBJ2-7, with TRBD1 matching 10 bases. Germline loops: CDR1 MNHNY, CDR2 SVGAGI (reference sequence). V trimming: 5 bases; J trimming: 2 bases; junction bases outside the gene matches: 6. The CDR3 extends over 15 amino acids.

V usage is TRBV30 and J usage is TRBJ2-5; TRBD1 agrees at 10 bases. The germline V gene has CDR1 GTSNPN and CDR2 SVGIG (reference sequence). Germline trimming cut 5 bases from V and 5 bases from J; bases unmatched to any gene: 8. This CDR3 has 14 residues. CDR3 amino acids: CAWGTGQGGETQYF. The CDR3 DNA reads as TGTGCCTGGGGCACAGGACAGGGGGGCGAGACCCAGTACTTC.